This record looks at one T cell receptor (beta chain) sequence and its context. Its specificity is unknown. These data come from a study of identical twins. Points from the study as a whole: Findings came from cross-sectional statistics, without long-term follow-up of donors. Invariant T cells like MAIT and iNKT could partly confound the zero-insertion analyses. Sequences that were out-of-frame, alpha and twin-shared displayed an excess of low generation probability.

A universal primer site was added by template switching, and unique molecular identifiers were carried by the cDNA. TCRdb reprocessed the 5' RACE reads via MiXCR and lists one record per CDR3 protein. The sample lists approximately 690,000 distinct CDR3 sequences; 6% to 6.5% were seen once. From germline, CDR1 is LGHNA and CDR2 YSLEER. V shed 1 base and J 6 bases; nucleotides not matched to a gene: 4. The CDR3 is made up of 16 amino acids. The sample was naive T cells sorted from blood. This receptor was taken from a man between 18 and 35 years old in good health. The chain couples TRBV4-3 to TRBJ2-7; TRBD2 matches 15 bases. This chain's CDR3 is CASSQGTSGRVGEQYF. CDR3 in DNA: TGCGCCAGCAGCCAAGGGACTAGCGGGAGGGTTGGCGAGCAGTACTTC.